The entry below gives a single T cell receptor beta chain sequence along with its context. What it binds is unknown. The junction departs from the called germline gene at one end, perhaps through a read error. The CDR3 loop spans 13 amino acids. Germline V gives CDR1 LNHNV, CDR2 YYDKDF (reference sequence). Every sample gave at least 5 micrograms of total RNA when it was extracted. This entry belongs to a study of blood T cells in healthy people across ages. Study-wide results and limits: TCR beta diversity per million T cells fell roughly linearly with age.

Through a sample-barcoded 5' primer and a J-beta primer mix, a second PCR was run for 7 to 11 cycles. Every single cDNA molecule received a tag from a template-switch adaptor with 12 random nucleotides. TCRdb called the 5' RACE reads again in MiXCR, with one record for every CDR3 protein. The sample lists fewer than 900,000 distinct CDR3 sequences; about half were seen once. The TCR sequence derives from a woman aged 60-75 years in good health. The genes are TRBV15 and TRBJ2-3; no firm D call. The sequenced material came from blood. CDR3 loop: CVTSRELADTQYF. The CDR3 DNA follows: TGTGTCACCAGCAGAGAACTTGCAGATACGCAGTATTTT.